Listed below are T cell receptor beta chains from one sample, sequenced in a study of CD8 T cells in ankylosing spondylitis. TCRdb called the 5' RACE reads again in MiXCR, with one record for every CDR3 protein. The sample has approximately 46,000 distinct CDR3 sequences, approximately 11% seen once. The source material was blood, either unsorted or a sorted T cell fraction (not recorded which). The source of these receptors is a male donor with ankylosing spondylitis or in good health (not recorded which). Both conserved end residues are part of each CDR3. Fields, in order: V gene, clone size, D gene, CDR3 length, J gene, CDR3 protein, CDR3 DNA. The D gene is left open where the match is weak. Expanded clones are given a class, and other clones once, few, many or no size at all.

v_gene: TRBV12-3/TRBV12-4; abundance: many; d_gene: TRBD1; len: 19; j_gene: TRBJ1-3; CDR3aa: CASSLAGTGVGASGNTIYF; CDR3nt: TGTGCCAGCAGTTTGGCCGGGACAGGCGTGGGGGCCTCTGGAAACACCATATATTTT
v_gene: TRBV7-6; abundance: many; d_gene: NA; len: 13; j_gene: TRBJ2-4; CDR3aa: CASSVDSSNIQYF; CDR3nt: TGTGCCAGCAGCGTAGACAGCTCAAACATTCAGTACTTC
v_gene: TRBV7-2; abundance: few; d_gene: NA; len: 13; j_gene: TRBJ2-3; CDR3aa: CASSPQGTDTQYF; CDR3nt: TGTGCCAGCAGCCCTCAAGGGACAGATACGCAGTATTTT
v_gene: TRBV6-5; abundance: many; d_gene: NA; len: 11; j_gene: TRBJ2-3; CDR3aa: CASSRQSTQYF; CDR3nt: TGTGCCAGCAGTAGACAGAGTACGCAGTATTTT
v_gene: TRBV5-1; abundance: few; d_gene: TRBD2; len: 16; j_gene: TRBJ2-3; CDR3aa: CASSLELAVGADTQYF; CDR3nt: TGCGCCAGCAGCTTAGAACTAGCGGTTGGTGCAGATACGCAGTATTTT
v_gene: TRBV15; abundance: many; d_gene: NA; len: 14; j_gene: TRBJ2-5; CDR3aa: CATSRDLYQETQYF; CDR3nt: TGTGCCACCAGCAGAGATCTATACCAAGAGACCCAGTACTTC
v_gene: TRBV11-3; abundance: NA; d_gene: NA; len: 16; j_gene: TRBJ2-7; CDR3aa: CASSSPPGKWPYEQHF; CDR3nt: TGTGCCAGCAGCTCCCCCCCAGGGAAGTGGCCCTACGAGCAGCACTTC
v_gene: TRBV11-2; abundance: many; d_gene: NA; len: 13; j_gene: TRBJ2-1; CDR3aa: CASSPPGGDEQFF; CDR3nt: TGTGCCAGCAGCCCCCCTGGGGGCGATGAGCAGTTCTTC
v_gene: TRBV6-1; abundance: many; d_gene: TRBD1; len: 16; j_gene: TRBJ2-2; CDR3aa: CASSIPGQTLSGELFF; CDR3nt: TGTGCCAGCAGTATTCCGGGACAGACCTTGTCCGGGGAGCTGTTTTTT
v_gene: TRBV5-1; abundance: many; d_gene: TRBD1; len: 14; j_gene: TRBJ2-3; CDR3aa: CASSSGQGTDTQYF; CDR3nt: TGCGCCAGCAGCTCCGGACAGGGTACAGATACGCAGTATTTT
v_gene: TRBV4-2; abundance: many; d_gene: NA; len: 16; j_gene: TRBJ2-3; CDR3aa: CASSQRLTTSTDTQYF; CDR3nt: TGTGCCAGCAGCCAACGCCTAACAACTAGCACAGATACGCAGTATTTT
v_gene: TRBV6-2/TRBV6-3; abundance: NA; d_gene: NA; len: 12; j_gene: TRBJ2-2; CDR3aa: CASSPRTGELFF; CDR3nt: TGTGCCAGCAGTCCCAGGACCGGGGAGCTGTTTTTT
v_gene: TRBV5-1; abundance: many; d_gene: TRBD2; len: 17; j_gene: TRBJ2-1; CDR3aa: CASSLGLAGGDYNEQFF; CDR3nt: TGCGCCAGCAGCTTGGGACTAGCGGGGGGCGATTACAATGAGCAGTTCTTC
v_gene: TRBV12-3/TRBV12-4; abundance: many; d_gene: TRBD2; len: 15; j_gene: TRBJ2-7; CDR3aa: CASSLSGGSSYEQYF; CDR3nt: TGTGCCAGCAGTTTATCGGGGGGTAGCTCCTACGAGCAGTACTTC
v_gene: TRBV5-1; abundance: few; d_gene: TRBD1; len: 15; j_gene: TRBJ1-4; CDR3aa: CASSLYGTENEKLFF; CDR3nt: TGCGCCAGCAGCTTGTACGGGACAGAAAATGAAAAACTGTTTTTT
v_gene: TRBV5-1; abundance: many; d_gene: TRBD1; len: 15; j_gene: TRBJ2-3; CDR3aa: CASSSDRGSTDTQYF; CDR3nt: TGCGCCAGCAGCTCTGACAGGGGCAGCACAGATACGCAGTATTTT
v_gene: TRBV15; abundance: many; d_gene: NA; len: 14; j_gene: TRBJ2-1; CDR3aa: CATSPPTDYNEQFF; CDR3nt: TGTGCCACGAGTCCACCGACAGATTACAATGAGCAGTTCTTC
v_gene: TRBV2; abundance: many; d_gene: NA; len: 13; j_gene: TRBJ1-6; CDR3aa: CASGVTYNSPLHF; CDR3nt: TGTGCCAGCGGGGTAACCTATAATTCACCCCTCCACTTT
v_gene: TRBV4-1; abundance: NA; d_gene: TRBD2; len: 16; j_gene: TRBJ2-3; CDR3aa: CASSPLGMAGGNTQYF; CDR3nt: TGCGCCAGCAGCCCCCTAGGGATGGCGGGGGGCAATACGCAGTATTTT
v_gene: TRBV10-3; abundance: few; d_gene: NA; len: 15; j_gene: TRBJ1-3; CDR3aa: CAISGTLSSGNTIYF; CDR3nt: TGTGCCATCAGTGGGACACTTAGCTCTGGAAACACCATATATTTT
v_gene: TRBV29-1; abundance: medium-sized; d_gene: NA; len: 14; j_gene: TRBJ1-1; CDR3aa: CSVESRYGNTEAFF; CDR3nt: TGCAGCGTTGAAAGTCGTTACGGAAACACTGAAGCTTTCTTT
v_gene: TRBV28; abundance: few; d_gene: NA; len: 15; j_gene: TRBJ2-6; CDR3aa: CASSFQSSGANVLTF; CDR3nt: TGTGCCAGCAGTTTCCAAAGCTCTGGGGCCAACGTCCTGACTTTC
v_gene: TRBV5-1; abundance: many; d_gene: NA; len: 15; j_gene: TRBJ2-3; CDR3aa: CASSYDSPQTDTQYF; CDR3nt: TGCGCCAGCAGCTATGACTCGCCTCAGACAGATACGCAGTATTTT
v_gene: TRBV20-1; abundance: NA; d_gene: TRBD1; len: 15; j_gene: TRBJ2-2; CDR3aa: CSAETGGARTGELFF; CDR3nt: TGCAGTGCTGAGACAGGGGGCGCGCGGACCGGGGAGCTGTTTTTT
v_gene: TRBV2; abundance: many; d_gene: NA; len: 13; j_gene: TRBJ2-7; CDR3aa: CASSPSAGYEQYF; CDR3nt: TGTGCCAGCAGTCCTAGCGCCGGTTACGAGCAGTACTTC
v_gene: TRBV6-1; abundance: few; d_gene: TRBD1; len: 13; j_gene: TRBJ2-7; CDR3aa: CARSGQRHYEQYF; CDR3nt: TGTGCCAGGTCGGGACAGAGACACTACGAGCAGTACTTC
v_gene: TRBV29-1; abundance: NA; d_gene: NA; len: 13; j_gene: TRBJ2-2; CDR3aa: CSVEYSVTGELFF; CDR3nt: TGCAGCGTTGAATATTCCGTGACCGGGGAGCTGTTTTTT
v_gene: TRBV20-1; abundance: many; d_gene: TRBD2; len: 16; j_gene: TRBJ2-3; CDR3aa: CSAPFWASGVEDTQYF; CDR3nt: TGCAGTGCTCCCTTCTGGGCTAGCGGGGTCGAAGATACGCAGTATTTT
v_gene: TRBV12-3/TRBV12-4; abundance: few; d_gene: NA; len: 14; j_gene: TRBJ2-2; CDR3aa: CASSIGQPTGELFF; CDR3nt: TGTGCCAGCAGTATTGGGCAGCCGACCGGGGAGCTGTTTTTT
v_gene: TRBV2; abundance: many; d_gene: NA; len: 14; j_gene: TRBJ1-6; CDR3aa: CATRFGQRNSPLHF; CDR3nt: TGTGCCACCCGATTTGGACAGCGGAATTCACCCCTCCACTTT
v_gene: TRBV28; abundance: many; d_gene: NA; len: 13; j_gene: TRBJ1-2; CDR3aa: CASSRGTGYGYTF; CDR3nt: TGTGCCAGCAGCCGCGGGACGGGATATGGCTACACCTTC
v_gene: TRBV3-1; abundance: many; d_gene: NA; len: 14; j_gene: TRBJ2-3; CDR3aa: CASSPRGFTDTQYF; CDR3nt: TGTGCCAGCAGCCCAAGGGGTTTCACAGATACGCAGTATTTT
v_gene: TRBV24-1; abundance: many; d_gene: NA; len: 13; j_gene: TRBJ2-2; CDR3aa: CATLDWGTGELFF; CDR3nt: TGTGCCACGTTGGATTGGGGAACCGGGGAGCTGTTTTTT
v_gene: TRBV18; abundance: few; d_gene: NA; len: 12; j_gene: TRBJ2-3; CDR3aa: CASSPGGDTQYF; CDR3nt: TGTGCCAGCTCACCGGGGGGAGATACGCAGTATTTT
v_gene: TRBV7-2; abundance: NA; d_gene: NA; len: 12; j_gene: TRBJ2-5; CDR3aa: CASSSRGGTQYF; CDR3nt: TGTGCCAGCAGCAGCCGAGGAGGGACCCAGTACTTC
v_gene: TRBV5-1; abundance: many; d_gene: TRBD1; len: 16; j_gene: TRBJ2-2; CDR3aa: CASSTGQGLDTGELFF; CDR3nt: TGCGCCAGCAGCACCGGACAGGGTTTGGACACCGGGGAGCTGTTTTTT
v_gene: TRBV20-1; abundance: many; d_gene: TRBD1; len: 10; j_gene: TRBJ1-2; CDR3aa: CSARDRGYTF; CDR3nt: TGCAGTGCTAGGGACAGGGGATACACCTTC
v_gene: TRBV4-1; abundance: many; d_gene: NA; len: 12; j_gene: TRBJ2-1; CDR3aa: CASGGGINEQFF; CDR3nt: TGCGCCAGCGGAGGGGGCATCAATGAGCAGTTCTTC
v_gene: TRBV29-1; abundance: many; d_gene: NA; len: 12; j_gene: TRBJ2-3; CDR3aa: CSVKVSTDTQYF; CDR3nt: TGCAGCGTTAAGGTCTCCACAGATACGCAGTATTTT
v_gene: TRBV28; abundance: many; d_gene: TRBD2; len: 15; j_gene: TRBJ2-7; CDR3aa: CASSLIGTKAYEQYF; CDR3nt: TGTGCCAGCAGTTTAATCGGGACTAAAGCATACGAGCAGTACTTC
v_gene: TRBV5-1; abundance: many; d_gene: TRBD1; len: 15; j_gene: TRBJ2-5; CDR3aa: CASSTGTGLQETQYF; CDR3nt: TGCGCCAGCAGCACCGGGACAGGCCTGCAAGAGACCCAGTACTTC
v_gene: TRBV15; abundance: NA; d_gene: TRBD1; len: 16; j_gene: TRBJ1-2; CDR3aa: CATSTQAGTDYYGYTF; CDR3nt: TGTGCCACCAGCACCCAGGCAGGGACAGACTACTATGGCTACACCTTC
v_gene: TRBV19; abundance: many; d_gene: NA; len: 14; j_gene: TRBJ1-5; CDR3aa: CASSQQGMAQPQHF; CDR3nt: TGTGCCAGTAGCCAACAGGGAATGGCTCAGCCCCAGCATTTT
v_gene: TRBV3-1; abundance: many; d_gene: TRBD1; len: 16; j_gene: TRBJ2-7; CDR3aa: CASSPYRDRASYEQYF; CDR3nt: TGTGCCAGCAGCCCATACCGGGACAGGGCATCCTACGAGCAGTACTTC